Here is one TCR beta chain with its context. The sample is drawn from a study of CD8 T cells in Susac syndrome. Random-hexamer reverse transcription was applied to about 0.45 to 1 ug RNA. TCR beta CDR3 was amplified by immunoSEQ covering 54 Vbeta and 13 Jbeta. TCRdb reanalysed the immunoSEQ multiplex PCR reads using MiXCR and keeps one entry per CDR3 protein. The table shows roughly 200,000 distinct CDR3 sequences, with roughly 92% occurring only once. Germline V lookup: CDR1 MNHEY, CDR2 SVGAGI. J was trimmed by 6 bases and V by 6 bases; bases with no gene match: 8. The CDR3 extends over 14 amino acids. Sequencing of TCR beta, carried out with a high-throughput approach, was applied to CD8+ and CD4+ T cells from the blood. While serving as controls, healthy donors were matched for age and sex. Negative magnetic isolation gave CD8+ and CD4+ cells; FACS enriched CD8+ TEMRA.

The chain uses TRBV6-5 and TRBJ2-5; 9 bases fit TRBD1. The source is a human donor in good health. The sample consisted of CD4+ T cells from PBMCs. CDR3 sequence (DNA): TGTGCCAGCAGGTTCCGGGACAGGGCACAGACCCAGTACTTC. Translated: CASRFRDRAQTQYF.